The 8 T cell receptor beta chains below were found in one sample sequenced in a study of OX40 agonist ivuxolimab in advanced cancers. The repertoire was sequenced with immunoSEQ multiplex PCR; TCRdb's copy has only in-frame clones and lacks some. The sample includes just under 55,000 clones, over 70% of them seen just once. Sequences were derived from CD4+ or CD8+ T cells sorted from blood, sampled in a trial of the OX40 agonist ivuxolimab. The receptors were sampled from an adult with an advanced solid tumor such as melanoma, head and neck, liver or kidney cancer.

The chain uses TRBV5-4 and TRBJ1-2; 9 bases agree with TRBD1. The V and J ends lost 0 bases and 8 bases, in that order; junction bases with no gene match: 5. Germline lookup yields CDR1 SGHNT and CDR2 YYREEE (reference sequence). The CDR3 runs to 14 residues. The CDR3: CASSLEGQGRGYTF. The CDR3 nucleotides are TGTGCCAGCAGCTTGGAGGGACAGGGTAGGGGCTACACCTTC.

The J gene is TRBJ1-4, the V gene TRBV5-1; no reliable D call. Deletions cut 3 bases from V and 7 bases from J, with 16 bases between. The CDR3 has 15 residues. Germline values: CDR1 SGHRS, CDR2 YFSETQ. The CDR3 region is CASSSLGSGGEKLFF. CDR3 bases: TGCGCCAGCAGCTCCTTGGGCTCAGGCGGTGAAAAACTGTTTTTT.

V gene TRBV20-1 combines with J gene TRBJ1-1; weak D call: TRBD1 (5 bases). The CDR3 has 11 amino acids. Germline CDR1 DFQATT, CDR2 SNEGSKA (reference sequence). V lost 5 bases and J 7 bases, leaving 11 bases between the germline ends. The CDR3 sequence: CSADRGGEAFF. Here the CDR3 DNA reads TGCAGTGCTGACCGGGGCGGTGAAGCTTTCTTT.

The chain employs TRBV11-3 and TRBJ1-3, with 9 bases identical to TRBD1. The V segment lost 5 bases and the J segment 2 bases; nucleotides outside the gene matches: 4. The CDR3 spans 15 residues. CDR1 and CDR2 from the germline V gene are SGHNT and YENEEA. Here the CDR3 DNA reads TGTGCCAGCAGCCCTACAGGGGGCCCTGGAAACACCATATATTTT. Amino acid sequence: CASSPTGGPGNTIYF.

This clone was seen once. V is TRBV6-5 and J is TRBJ1-6; D might be TRBD1 (5 bases). The CDR3 loop spans 15 amino acids. Trimming stripped 3 bases from V and 11 bases from J, with 17 bases between. Germline assignment: CDR1 MNHEY and CDR2 SVGAGI. The CDR3 nucleotides read TGTGCCAGCAGTTATCTCTCCACCTCGGGGGCACCCCTCCACTTT. Its protein product is CASSYLSTSGAPLHF.

Note on this clone: The same CDR3 arises from other DNA sequences in this sample as well. This chain links TRBV11-2 with TRBJ1-3; D unresolved. This CDR3 region has 16 residues. V was shortened by 0 bases and J by 0 bases, with 9 bases between the two germline ends. Germline V gives CDR1 SGHAT, CDR2 FQNNGV. The CDR3 bases are TGTGCCAGCAGCTTAGATCGGGCAGGCTCTGGAAACACCATATATTTT. It specifies CASSLDRAGSGNTIYF.

The V and J genes are TRBV7-6 and TRBJ2-7, with TRBD2 matching over 10 bases. Losses at the gene ends were 5 bases for V and 6 bases for J; bases not matched to a gene: 10. CDR1 and CDR2 from the germline V gene are SGHVS and FNYEAQ. The CDR3 runs to 15 residues. The DNA of the CDR3 is TGTGCCAGCAGCAGTGATCTAGCGGGGGCCCGCGAGCAGTACTTC. It encodes CASSSDLAGAREQYF.

The chain employs TRBV23-1 and TRBJ2-6; D is ambiguous. TRBV23-1 is classed as an ORF, of uncertain function. The ends were cut back, 0 bases at V and 2 bases at J, with 2 bases in the middle. This CDR3 has 14 amino acids. The CDR3 here is CASSQSTGANVLTF. The CDR3 nucleotides are TGCGCCAGCAGTCAATCGACTGGGGCCAACGTCCTGACTTTC.